This T cell receptor (beta chain) was observed in a study of blood T cell repertoires in COVID-19. Study context: The United States, Italy and Spain provided the acute and convalescent COVID-19 samples.

While infection was still active, Seattle patients were enrolled and then followed longitudinally. The table came from immunoSEQ multiplex PCR; TCRdb's copy has only in-frame clones and leaves some out. The repertoire holds approximately 170,000 clones, with approximately 91% as singletons. This receptor was obtained from a man aged 18 to 30 with COVID-19, enrolled during active disease. Material for sequencing was peripheral blood.

CDR3: CASSLTGSRTGELFF. Written as DNA, the CDR3 is TGTGCCAGCAGCTTGACAGGGTCGCGCACCGGGGAGCTGTTTTTT. The V and J genes are TRBV5-4 and TRBJ2-2; possibly TRBD1 for D (6 bases). With 1 base removed from V and 4 bases from J, the gap between germline ends came to 11 bases. The CDR3 consists of 15 residues. Germline CDR1 and CDR2: SGHNT and YYREEE (reference sequence).